These T cell receptor beta chains were read from a single sample in a study of T cells after yellow fever vaccination. Using its own MiXCR run on the 5' RACE reads, TCRdb lists one record per CDR3 protein. The sample holds about 170,000 distinct CDR3 sequences; 9.5% to 12% are singletons and the top ten take approximately 34%. The material was CD8+ T cells sorted from PBMCs, obtained 15 days after the yellow fever booster vaccination. All receptors come from a young man who received the YFV17D yellow fever vaccine. CDR3s include the opening cysteine and the closing phenylalanine or tryptophan. A D gene is named only where the DNA matches it firmly. Not all rows give a size; the values are once, few, many and, for expanded clones, a class.

clone_size,d_call,v_call,j_call,cdr3_aa,cdr3_nt
once,-,TRBV6-1,TRBJ1-1,CASSEGVAGNTEAFF,TGTGCCAGCAGTGAGGGGGTGGCAGGCAACACTGAAGCTTTCTTT
many,TRBD1,TRBV5-5,TRBJ2-7,CASSTGQGVDEQYF,TGTGCCAGCAGCACGGGACAGGGGGTCGACGAGCAGTACTTC
-,TRBD1,TRBV11-3,TRBJ2-1,CASSFGTGLDEQFF,TGTGCCAGCAGCTTTGGGACAGGTCTCGATGAGCAGTTCTTC
few,TRBD2,TRBV7-9,TRBJ2-3,CASSPLTSGEEGDTQYF,TGTGCCAGCAGCCCGTTGACTAGCGGGGAAGAGGGAGATACGCAGTATTTT
-,-,TRBV29-1,TRBJ1-1,CSVLGTEAFF,TGCAGCGTTTTGGGCACTGAAGCTTTCTTT
-,-,TRBV28,TRBJ1-5,CASSTGLGQPQHF,TGTGCCAGCAGTACAGGGTTGGGTCAGCCCCAGCATTTT
few,-,TRBV7-2,TRBJ1-4,CASSLGRANEKLFF,TGTGCCAGCAGCTTAGGCCGCGCGAATGAAAAACTGTTTTTT
few,-,TRBV6-5,TRBJ2-4,CASSYSKAANIQYF,TGTGCCAGCAGTTACTCGAAAGCGGCGAACATTCAGTACTTC
-,-,TRBV6-6,TRBJ1-1,CASTYPGSGEAFF,TGTGCCAGCACCTATCCTGGGTCTGGGGAAGCTTTCTTT
few,-,TRBV19,TRBJ1-2,CASSSGQGYYGYTF,TGTGCCAGTAGTTCCGGGCAGGGGTACTATGGCTACACCTTC
few,-,TRBV12-3/TRBV12-4,TRBJ2-2,CASSSTGLSAGELFF,TGTGCCAGCAGCTCTACTGGACTATCCGCCGGGGAGCTGTTTTTT
few,-,TRBV6-2/TRBV6-3,TRBJ2-3,CALGPAGLPQYF,TGTGCCCTTGGACCCGCCGGTCTTCCGCAGTATTTT
few,-,TRBV4-2,TRBJ2-7,CASSQGKGEQYF,TGTGCCAGCAGCCAAGGAAAGGGAGAGCAGTACTTC
few,TRBD1,TRBV3-1,TRBJ1-2,CASRRTGGGGYTF,TGTGCCAGCAGACGGACAGGGGGCGGTGGCTACACCTTC
-,-,TRBV6-5,TRBJ2-5,CASSYGIGGGVQYF,TGTGCCAGCAGTTACGGTATCGGGGGTGGCGTCCAGTACTTC
-,-,TRBV5-1,TRBJ2-3,CASSGDHTTLADTQYF,TGCGCCAGCAGCGGGGACCACACAACACTTGCGGATACGCAGTATTTT
-,TRBD1,TRBV27,TRBJ1-2,CASSLDYRGRGYGYTF,TGTGCCAGCAGTCTCGACTACAGGGGGCGAGGATATGGCTACACCTTC
-,TRBD2,TRBV27,TRBJ2-3,CASRTLAGPDTQYF,TGTGCCAGCAGAACACTAGCGGGGCCAGATACGCAGTATTTT
-,TRBD2,TRBV7-9,TRBJ2-7,CASSLAFGASGVF,TGTGCCAGCAGCTTAGCGTTTGGGGCTAGCGGGGTCTTC
few,-,TRBV4-3,TRBJ1-2,CASSQDSTSYGYTF,TGCGCCAGCAGCCAAGATTCAACCTCCTATGGCTACACCTTC
few,-,TRBV6-2/TRBV6-3,TRBJ1-1,CASITGSTEAFF,TGTGCCAGCATTACAGGGAGCACTGAAGCTTTCTTT
-,TRBD1,TRBV7-9,TRBJ1-2,CASSPTGAAFRNYGYTF,TGTGCCAGCAGCCCCACAGGGGCGGCGTTCAGGAACTATGGCTACACCTTC
-,-,TRBV29-1,TRBJ2-2,CSVAGFTGELFF,TGCAGCGTTGCAGGGTTCACCGGGGAGCTGTTTTTT
few,-,TRBV7-9,TRBJ1-1,CASSLRIGDTEAFF,TGTGCCAGCAGCTTACGAATTGGGGATACTGAAGCTTTCTTT
-,TRBD1,TRBV7-2,TRBJ2-4,CASSPPGTGHIQYF,TGTGCCAGCAGCCCACCGGGGACAGGTCATATTCAGTACTTC
-,-,TRBV27,TRBJ1-6,CASSFQPPNSPLHF,TGTGCCAGCAGTTTCCAGCCACCGAATTCACCCCTCCACTTT
-,-,TRBV5-6,TRBJ2-2,CASSPHRVRAGELFF,TGTGCCAGCAGCCCCCACAGGGTGAGGGCCGGGGAGCTGTTTTTT
-,TRBD2,TRBV6-2/TRBV6-3,TRBJ2-1,CAIGLADYNEQFF,TGTGCCATCGGACTAGCGGACTACAATGAGCAGTTCTTC
-,TRBD1,TRBV7-2,TRBJ2-1,CASSLGGQEGFYNEQFF,TGTGCCAGCAGCTTAGGGGGACAGGAGGGGTTTTACAATGAGCAGTTCTTC
-,-,TRBV13,TRBJ2-5,CASSLTTPGAQYF,TGTGCCAGCAGCCTCACAACCCCGGGGGCCCAGTACTTC
-,-,TRBV6-2/TRBV6-3,TRBJ1-2,CASTYGGGYTF,TGTGCCAGCACCTACGGGGGTGGCTACACCTTC
-,TRBD1,TRBV28,TRBJ1-4,CASSPPGQGPAVEKLFF,TGTGCCAGCAGCCCCCCGGGACAGGGGCCCGCTGTTGAAAAACTGTTTTTT
-,-,TRBV18,TRBJ2-5,CASSGDPTRETQYF,TGTGCCAGCTCCGGGGACCCTACTAGAGAGACCCAGTACTTC
-,TRBD1,TRBV4-1,TRBJ2-1,CASSHPDRVNEQFF,TGCGCCAGCAGCCACCCCGACAGGGTCAATGAGCAGTTCTTC
-,-,TRBV7-9,TRBJ1-1,CASSLNSNTEAFF,TGTGCCAGCAGCTTAAACAGTAACACTGAAGCTTTCTTT
-,-,TRBV9,TRBJ2-3,CASSVGIRGRTDTQYF,TGTGCCAGCAGCGTAGGGATTAGGGGGAGGACAGATACGCAGTATTTT
few,-,TRBV28,TRBJ1-6,CASKSLGALNSPLHF,TGTGCCAGCAAATCACTGGGGGCGCTGAATTCACCCCTCCACTTT
-,-,TRBV6-6,TRBJ2-6,CASSYYGNSGANVLTF,TGTGCCAGCAGTTATTATGGGAACTCTGGGGCCAACGTCCTGACTTTC
-,TRBD1,TRBV10-3,TRBJ2-3,CAISDPGQGTDTQYF,TGTGCCATCAGTGACCCCGGACAGGGGACGGATACGCAGTATTTT
-,-,TRBV6-4,TRBJ2-1,CASSDNPSSYNEQFF,TGTGCCAGCAGTGACAACCCGAGCTCCTACAATGAGCAGTTCTTC